Below are 24 T cell receptor beta chains sequenced from a single sample in a study of CD8 T cells in Susac syndrome. RNA, at roughly 0.45 to 1 ug, was reverse transcribed with random hexamers. TCRdb re-derived calls from the immunoSEQ multiplex PCR reads in MiXCR, one entry per CDR3 protein. The profile shows 250,000 to 300,000 distinct CDR3 sequences, roughly 85% of them singletons. Sequencing was done on a sample of CD8+ T cells from PBMCs. These receptor sequences come from a human donor with multiple sclerosis.

V is TRBV10-3 and J is TRBJ2-1, with D hard to call. Trimming shortened V by 7 bases and J by 1 base, and 11 bases separated the two germline ends. CDR1 is ENHRY, CDR2 SYGVKD, per germline. This CDR3 region has 14 residues. CDR3 loop: CAIKAETSYNEQFF. The CDR3 region has the DNA TGTGCCATCAAAGCCGAGACTTCCTACAATGAGCAGTTCTTC.

This chain joins TRBV13 and TRBJ2-1; 7 bases align to TRBD2. Trimming removed 5 bases from V and 7 bases from J; junction bases left unmatched: 14. This CDR3 is 16 amino acids long. The germline CDR1 and CDR2 sequences are PRHDT and FYEKMQ (reference sequence). CDR3 sequence (DNA): TGTGCCAGCAGCACCCCCCGGGACTACGAAATGAATGAGCAGTTCTTC. Translation: CASSTPRDYEMNEQFF. The variable domain in full, with the rest retrieved from reference TRBV13 and TRBJ2-1, is AAGVIQSPRHLIKEKRETATLKCYPIPRHDTVYWYQQGPGQDPQFLISFYEKMQSDKGSIPDRFSAQQFSDYHSELNMSSLELGDSALYFCASSTPRDYEMNEQFFGPGTRLTVL.

For the CDR3, the DNA is TGCGCCAGCAGCCAAGATTCACAAATACACTACGAGCAGTACTTC. As protein: CASSQDSQIHYEQYF. The V gene is TRBV4-3, the J gene TRBJ2-7; D not certain. The CDR3 consists of 15 residues. Germline V gene data show CDR1 as LGHNA and CDR2 as YSLEER. V was pared by 0 bases and J by 3 bases, with 12 bases between.

The rearrangement uses TRBV15 and TRBJ1-4; D ambiguous. Trimming removed 0 bases from V and 1 base from J, with 6 bases in between. This CDR3 contains 15 residues. Germline-derived CDR1 and CDR2 are LNHNV and YYDKDF (reference sequence). The DNA for the CDR3 is TGTGCCACCAGCAGAGAGGCAGGAACTAATGAAAAACTGTTTTTT. Its translation: CATSREAGTNEKLFF.

This clonotype was seen more than once but under ten times. The genes are TRBV4-3 and TRBJ2-7; perhaps TRBD1 as D (6 bases). Germline CDR1 is LGHNA and CDR2 is YSLEER. The CDR3 has 13 amino acids. V was trimmed by 3 bases and J by 6 bases, leaving 12 bases between them. In DNA, the CDR3 is TGCGCCAGCAGCCAGGTTCAGGGGCGCGAGCAGTACTTC. Protein: CASSQVQGREQYF.

The V call is TRBV4-3, the J call TRBJ2-4; 8 nucleotides agree with TRBD1. This CDR3 region has 14 residues. V trimming: 0 bases; J trimming: 8 bases; junction bases outside the gene matches: 3. CDR1 LGHNA and CDR2 YSLEER come from the germline V gene. The CDR3 here is CASSQDTGGHIQYF. In DNA form, the CDR3 reads TGCGCCAGCAGCCAAGATACAGGGGGGCACATTCAGTACTTC.

The genes are TRBV27 and TRBJ2-5; D unresolved. The length of the CDR3 is 13 residues. Germline V gene data show CDR1 as MNHEY and CDR2 as SMNVEV (reference sequence). Trimming took 3 bases from V and 4 from J, leaving 9 bases between them. CDR3 bases: TGTGCCAGCAGTTTCGCTGCTACAGAGACCCAGTACTTC. Its translation is CASSFAATETQYF.

The J gene is TRBJ2-2, the V gene TRBV20-1, with 14 bases fitting TRBD2. Germline V CDR1 and CDR2: DFQATT, SNEGSKA (reference sequence). The ends lost 2 bases at V and 5 bases at J; junction bases unmatched: 4. The CDR3 has 16 amino acids. CDR3 region: CSARPGLAGVTGELFF. The CDR3 DNA follows: TGCAGTGCTAGACCGGGACTAGCGGGAGTTACCGGGGAGCTGTTTTTT.

The chain links TRBV7-9 to TRBJ1-4; D remains unclear. Trimming cost V 5 bases and J 8 bases, with 21 bases left between them. CDR3 size: 16 residues. Per the germline V gene, CDR1 is SEHNR and CDR2 is FQNEAQ (reference sequence). CDR3 coding DNA: TGTGCCAGCAGCACCACCCATGACACTCAAAGGGAAAAACTGTTTTTT. It specifies CASSTTHDTQREKLFF.

This chain uses TRBV27 with TRBJ2-7; D is perhaps TRBD1 (6 bases). This CDR3 comprises 14 residues. The ends were cut back, 2 bases at V and 4 bases at J, with 12 bases in the middle. Per germline, CDR1 MNHEY and CDR2 SMNVEV (reference sequence). This CDR3 reads CASSLRGSFYEQYF. CDR3 nucleotides: TGTGCCAGCAGTTTAAGGGGGAGTTTTTACGAGCAGTACTTC.

The V and J genes are TRBV6-2 or TRBV6-3 and TRBJ2-2; 14 nucleotides align to TRBD2. CDR3 length equals 16 residues. Germline-derived CDR1 and CDR2 are MNHEY and SVGEGT. Trimming at V came to 5 bases and at J to 4 bases, leaving 3 bases not matched to a gene. This CDR3 is CASSRGLAGATGELFF. The CDR3 DNA sequence: TGTGCCAGCAGTAGGGGACTAGCGGGGGCCACCGGGGAGCTGTTTTTT.

CDR3 in DNA: TGTGCCAGTAGTATTCTCCCGCAGGACACTGAAGCTTTCTTT. Translated: CASSILPQDTEAFF. V and J are TRBV19 and TRBJ1-1; D not certain. V shed 3 bases and J shed 3 bases, with 11 bases lying between them. The CDR3 is 14 amino acids. Germline V gene sequence: CDR1 LNHDA, CDR2 SQIVND (reference sequence).

The chain carries TRBV4-3 and TRBJ1-2; possible D gene TRBD1, 5 bases. CDR3 length equals 18 residues. V lost 0 bases to trimming and J lost 1 base, with 18 bases between them. Looked up from germline, CDR1 is LGHNA and CDR2 is YSLEER. Written as DNA, the CDR3 is TGCGCCAGCAGCCAAGATGGGCTTGGCAGGGAGATTAACTATGGCTACACCTTC. Translation: CASSQDGLGREINYGYTF.

This chain links TRBV19 with TRBJ2-2, with D perhaps TRBD1 (6 bases). This CDR3 is 15 amino acids long. The V gene's germline CDR1 is LNHDA and CDR2 SQIVND (reference sequence). Trimming shortened V by 8 bases and J by 5 bases, and 18 bases separated the two germline ends. CDR3 bases: TGTGCCAGTGGACAGTATCAAAAATTTACCGGGGAGCTGTTTTTT. It is translated as CASGQYQKFTGELFF.

The sample holds a few counts of this clonotype. This sequence joins TRBV6-1 and TRBJ1-4, with 8 nucleotides matching TRBD1. Trimming cost V 8 bases and J 6 bases; bases outside gene matches: 8. There are 14 residues in the CDR3. Per germline, CDR1 MNHNS and CDR2 SASEGT. The CDR3 region is CASQPQGAHEKLFF. In DNA, the CDR3 is TGTGCCAGCCAGCCGCAGGGGGCGCATGAAAAACTGTTTTTT.

The chain links TRBV6-5 to TRBJ2-2, with TRBD1 as a possible D gene (5 bases). Germline assignment: CDR1 MNHEY and CDR2 SVGAGI. There are 16 residues in the CDR3. Between the trimmed V and J ends, which lost 0 bases and 11 bases, there was a span of 19 bases. The CDR3 loop reads CASSYSRGGAVYELFF. The CDR3 DNA is TGTGCCAGCAGTTACTCTAGGGGCGGCGCGGTCTATGAGCTGTTTTTT.

The chain combines TRBV30 with TRBJ2-7; no clear D gene. Trimming pared 0 bases from V and 5 bases from J, leaving 2 bases between. This CDR3 spans 10 amino acids. Germline-derived CDR1 and CDR2 are GTSNPN and SVGIG (reference sequence). The CDR3 is CAWSVNEQYF. The DNA of the CDR3 is TGTGCCTGGAGTGTCAACGAGCAGTACTTC.

This clonotype was counted only a few times. The chain couples TRBV7-2 to TRBJ2-5; D perhaps matches TRBD1 (5 bases). Between the trimmed V and J ends, which lost 1 base and 5 bases, there was a span of 8 bases. CDR3 length: 13 residues. Germline lookup yields CDR1 SGHTA and CDR2 FQGNSA. CDR3 nucleotides: TGTGCCAGCAGCTTAGAGGGGTTGGAGACCCAGTACTTC. Translating it yields CASSLEGLETQYF.

The CDR3 DNA follows: TGTGCCAGCAGCTTAGCGGGACCCTATTTGGGTACTGAAGCTTTCTTT. This translates into CASSLAGPYLGTEAFF. This rearrangement joins TRBV7-9 to TRBJ1-1, with D perhaps TRBD1 (5 bases). The germline gives CDR1 SEHNR, CDR2 FQNEAQ (reference sequence). Trimming cost V 0 bases and J 5 bases, with 16 bases left between them. The CDR3 runs 16 residues.

J is TRBJ1-1 and V is TRBV15, with unresolved D. V shed 6 bases and J shed 4 bases, with 12 bases lying between them. The CDR3 loop spans 13 amino acids. Germline CDR1 is LNHNV and CDR2 is YYDKDF (reference sequence). CDR3 in DNA: TGTGCCACCAGGCGCGAGGGTTTCACTGAAGCTTTCTTT. This sequence encodes CATRREGFTEAFF.

This rearrangement joins TRBV7-9 to TRBJ2-1, with TRBD2 as a possible D gene (5 bases). The CDR3 has 12 residues. The germline gives CDR1 SEHNR, CDR2 FQNEAQ (reference sequence). Trimming cost V 4 bases and J 15 bases, with 16 bases left between them. CDR3 amino acids: CASSSDAGPGFF. The CDR3 DNA is TGTGCCAGCAGCTCGGACGCGGGCCCAGGGTTCTTC.

The rearrangement joins TRBV7-2 to TRBJ2-3, with TRBD1 matching 7 bases. Germline V CDR1 and CDR2: SGHTA, FQGNSA. CDR3 length equals 13 residues. V lost 5 bases and J lost 2; bases outside the gene matches: 1. This chain's CDR3 is CASSGQDTDTQYF. The CDR3, as DNA: TGTGCCAGCAGCGGACAGGACACAGATACGCAGTATTTT.

A few counts support this clonotype. The chain is built from TRBV6-2 or TRBV6-3 and TRBJ2-7; D unclear. V was shortened by 0 bases and J by 0 bases, with 9 bases between the two germline ends. The CDR3 totals 15 residues. Germline V lookup: CDR1 MNHEY, CDR2 SVGEGT. DNA for the CDR3: TGTGCCAGCAGTTACTCGCTAGGGATCTCCTACGAGCAGTACTTC. Translated: CASSYSLGISYEQYF.

The rearrangement joins TRBV7-8 to TRBJ2-6, with D hard to call. Germline V CDR1 and CDR2: SGHVS, FQNEAQ. The CDR3 spans 18 residues. Trimming stripped 0 bases from V and 2 bases from J, with 14 bases between. The DNA of the CDR3 is TGTGCCAGCAGCTTAGCGGGTTTGACTCTTCCTGGGGCCAACGTCCTGACTTTC. Protein sequence: CASSLAGLTLPGANVLTF.